The 10 T cell receptor beta chains given below trace back to one sample, sequenced in a study of cytotoxic CD8 clonotypes in ibrutinib-treated CLL. Clones were read by immunoSEQ multiplex PCR, and TCRdb kept only the in-frame ones, dropping some. The sample yields about 160,000 clones, 88% seen once. Sample: PBMCs, taken at disease progression, from a patient treated with ibrutinib. These receptors were collected from a human donor with chronic lymphocytic leukemia.

The J gene is TRBJ2-7, the V gene TRBV6-1, with D perhaps matching TRBD1 (5 bases). The CDR3 has 12 residues. V shed 4 bases and J shed 9 bases, with 13 bases lying between them. Germline loops: CDR1 MNHNS, CDR2 SASEGT. The CDR3 sequence: CASSAKGFVQYF. CDR3 bases: TGTGCCAGCAGTGCGAAGGGGTTTGTGCAGTACTTC.

Worth noting for this clone: The same CDR3 also results from other DNA sequences found in this sample. The V gene is TRBV19, the J gene TRBJ2-2, with 10 bases lining up with TRBD2. The germline V gene has CDR1 LNHDA and CDR2 SQIVND (reference sequence). The V gene end was trimmed by 4 bases and the J gene end by 1 base; junction bases not matched to a gene: 0. The CDR3 extends over 15 amino acids. CDR3 residues: CASSRTSGNTGELFF. CDR3 coding DNA: TGTGCCAGTAGTAGGACTAGCGGGAACACCGGGGAGCTGTTTTTT.

The chain carries TRBV7-8 and TRBJ2-1; 10 bases fit TRBD1. There are 14 residues in the CDR3. CDR1 is SGHVS and CDR2 is FQNEAQ in the germline V gene. V dropped 3 bases and J dropped 6; count of bases not matched to a gene: 2. CDR3 sequence reads: CASSFRTGGNEQFF. The CDR3 region has the DNA TGTGCCAGCAGCTTTCGGACAGGGGGCAATGAGCAGTTCTTC. The full variable domain, in which reference TRBV7-8 and TRBJ2-1 provide the parts outside the CDR3, is GAGVSQSPRYKVAKRGQDVALRCDPISGHVSLFWYQQALGQGPEFLTYFQNEAQLDKSGLPSDRFFAERPEGSVSTLKIQRTQQEDSAVYLCASSFRTGGNEQFFGPGTRLTVL.

The rearrangement uses TRBV9 and TRBJ2-2; TRBD1 matches 11 bases. The CDR3 is 14 amino acids. Per germline, CDR1 SGDLS and CDR2 YYNGEE. Trimming took 3 bases from V and 8 from J; bases not matched to a gene: 3. CDR3 in amino acids: CASSAGQGAGELFF. In nucleotides, the CDR3 is TGTGCCAGCAGCGCCGGACAGGGGGCGGGGGAGCTGTTTTTT.

This clone was seen only a few times. CDR3 coding DNA: TGCGCCAGCAGCTTGGGGGTAGCGGGAAGGACAGATACGCAGTATTTT. Protein product: CASSLGVAGRTDTQYF. The V gene is TRBV5-1, the J gene TRBJ2-3; 8 nucleotides line up with TRBD2. The germline CDR1 and CDR2 sequences are SGHRS and YFSETQ. Unmatched junction bases numbered 6, after V lost 0 bases and J lost 3 bases. The CDR3 runs to 16 residues.

The chain combines TRBV6-6 with TRBJ2-1; 8 positions agree with TRBD2. The V segment lost 5 bases and the J segment 4 bases; nucleotides outside the gene matches: 10. Germline V gene lookup returns CDR1 MNHNY and CDR2 SVGAGI (reference sequence). The CDR3 extends over 16 amino acids. In DNA, the CDR3 is TGTGCCAGCAGTCACGGGGGGGGGAGGAGGTACAATGAGCAGTTCTTC. Protein product: CASSHGGGRRYNEQFF.

The chain links TRBV7-2 to TRBJ2-1; a weak D match, TRBD2 (6 bases). From germline, CDR1 is SGHTA and CDR2 FQGNSA. This CDR3 has 15 amino acids. Trimming removed 6 bases from V and 4 bases from J, with 16 bases in between. For the CDR3, the DNA is TGTGCCAGCAGTTTGTTCCGGGAGACTTACAATGAGCAGTTCTTC. Translating gives CASSLFRETYNEQFF. The whole variable domain, filled in from reference TRBV7-2 and TRBJ2-1, reads GAGVSQSPSNKVTEKGKDVELRCDPISGHTALYWYRQSLGQGLEFLIYFQGNSAPDKSGLPSDRFSAERTGGSVSTLTIQRTQQEDSAVYLCASSLFRETYNEQFFGPGTRLTVL.

Concerning this clone: An end of the junction differs from the germline gene, which may be a read error. The chain combines TRBV6-6 with TRBJ2-7; either TRBD1 or TRBD2 may fit D (5 bases each). Germline assignment: CDR1 MNHNY and CDR2 SVGAGI (reference sequence). The CDR3 loop spans 14 amino acids. The DNA for the CDR3 is TGTGCCAGCAGTAACTCGGGACGCACCTACGAGCAGTACTTC. It yields the protein CASSNSGRTYEQYF.

V and J are TRBV5-1 and TRBJ2-1; D is perhaps TRBD1 (5 bases). The ends were cut back, 2 bases at V and 8 bases at J, with 17 bases in the middle. The CDR3 covers 15 residues. The germline CDR1 and CDR2 sequences are SGHRS and YFSETQ. The CDR3: CASSLKLKGVDEQFF. The DNA of the CDR3 is TGCGCCAGCAGCTTAAAATTGAAAGGGGTCGATGAGCAGTTCTTC.

This chain connects TRBV30 to TRBJ1-2; D is uncertain. V lost 0 bases to trimming and J lost 4 bases, with 12 bases between them. The CDR3 has 14 amino acids. Germline loops: CDR1 GTSNPN, CDR2 SVGIG (reference sequence). The CDR3 sequence is CAWSVSSNSYGYTF. The CDR3 DNA is TGTGCCTGGAGTGTAAGCTCGAATTCCTATGGCTACACCTTC.